Listed below are T cell receptor beta chains from one sample, sequenced in a study of T cell changes during pregnancy in multiple sclerosis. Method: immunoSEQ multiplex PCR; TCRdb's copy keeps in-frame clones and lacks some. The table includes about 34,000 clones, 90% detected once. Sequencing used CD8+ T cells from peripheral blood mononuclear cells, obtained in the first trimester of pregnancy. The receptors here all came from a female donor with multiple sclerosis, enrolled in a pregnancy study. The CDR3 runs from the conserved cysteine through the conserved F or W. The D gene is left open where the match is weak. A row's size may be missing; if present it is once, few, many or a size class.

V	size	D	J	DNA	CDR3
TRBV28	-	-	TRBJ1-1	TGTGCCAGCAGTTTCGGGGGCACTGAAGCTTTCTTT	CASSFGGTEAFF
TRBV29-1	-	-	TRBJ2-7	TGCAGCGTTGCCAAGAACAGGGCCCCCTTCTTC	CSVAKNRAPFF
TRBV30	once	TRBD2	TRBJ2-1	TGTGCCTGGAGACATCCGGGACTAGCGGTATACAATGAGCAGTTCTTC	CAWRHPGLAVYNEQFF
TRBV27	-	-	TRBJ2-7	TGTGCCAGCAGTCGCGCGATATTCTACGAGCAGTACTTC	CASSRAIFYEQYF
TRBV7-9	-	-	TRBJ2-7	TGTGCCAGCAGCTCATCTAGCGTCGAGCAGTACTTC	CASSSSSVEQYF
TRBV7-2	once	TRBD2	TRBJ2-7	TGTGCCAGCAGCTTGAGGACTAGCGGGGCCTACGAGCAGTACTTC	CASSLRTSGAYEQYF
TRBV28	-	TRBD1	TRBJ1-1	TGTGCCAGCAGTTCCCGGGACAGGGTTGAAGCTTTCTTT	CASSSRDRVEAFF
TRBV19	-	TRBD2	TRBJ2-5	TGTGCCAGTAGAAAGGGACTAGCGGGGGAGACCCAGTACTTC	CASRKGLAGETQYF
TRBV6-6	few	-	TRBJ1-5	TGTGCCAGCAGTTACTCGAGGGAAGGTCCAAATCAGCCCCAGCATTTT	CASSYSREGPNQPQHF
TRBV5-1	-	-	TRBJ2-7	TGCGCCAGCAGCTTGGGGGCGCCTTCCTACGAGCAGTACTTC	CASSLGAPSYEQYF
TRBV19	-	TRBD1	TRBJ1-4	TGTGCCAGTAGTCCTGCGGGACAGGGAGGTGAAAAACTGTTTTTT	CASSPAGQGGEKLFF
TRBV5-4	-	TRBD2	TRBJ2-7	TGTGCCAGCAGCTTGTCTCCTAGCGGGAGTCGGTCCGCCTACGAGCAGTACTTC	CASSLSPSGSRSAYEQYF
TRBV7-9	-	TRBD2	TRBJ2-1	TGTGCCAGCAGCTTAGAGCGGGGGAATGAGCAGTTCTTC	CASSLERGNEQFF
TRBV4-1	few	-	TRBJ2-3	TGCGCCAGCAGCCAAGAGAGAGCTAACACAGATACGCAGTATTTT	CASSQERANTDTQYF
TRBV28	-	-	TRBJ2-7	TGTGCCAGCAAGGCAGAAGGTACAGGAAACGAGCAGTACTTC	CASKAEGTGNEQYF
TRBV14	-	-	TRBJ2-6	TGTGCCAGCAGCCAAGTTCCCCTATGGACAGTCGCCTCCTCTGGGGCCAACGTCCTGACTTTC	CASSQVPLWTVASSGANVLTF
TRBV15	-	TRBD2	TRBJ2-7	TGTGCCACCAGCAGAGATCGACTAGCGGGATCTTCCTACGAGCAGTACTTC	CATSRDRLAGSSYEQYF
TRBV19	once	-	TRBJ2-3	TGTGCCAGTCGCGCGGAGAGCACAGATACGCAGTATTTT	CASRAESTDTQYF
TRBV15	-	TRBD1	TRBJ2-5	TGTGCCACCAGCAGAGATCAAGAGACAGGGTCCCAGTACTTC	CATSRDQETGSQYF
TRBV9	-	-	TRBJ2-5	TGTGCCAGCAGCGTATTCGCGGGCCAAGAGACCCAGTACTTC	CASSVFAGQETQYF
TRBV5-3	once	TRBD2	TRBJ2-1	TGTGCCAGAAATACTAGCGGGGCCTACAATGAGCAGTTCTTC	CARNTSGAYNEQFF
TRBV19	-	-	TRBJ1-1	TGTGCCAGTAGCGCGGGCCCCGCGACTGAAGCTTTCTTT	CASSAGPATEAFF
TRBV29-1	-	TRBD2	TRBJ2-7	TGCAGCGTGAGCGGGAGTGACTCCTACGAGCAGTACTTC	CSVSGSDSYEQYF
TRBV9	-	-	TRBJ2-7	TGTGCCAGCAGTCAGGGGTCCGAGCAGTACTTC	CASSQGSEQYF
TRBV5-6	-	TRBD2	TRBJ2-1	TGTGCCAGCAGCGGGATTAACTCGGGAAGCGGGAATGGGGAGCAGTTCTTC	CASSGINSGSGNGEQFF
TRBV19	-	TRBD2	TRBJ2-3	TGTGCCAGTAGTCCGGGGACTAGCGGGTTGACAGATACGCAGTATTTT	CASSPGTSGLTDTQYF
TRBV27	-	-	TRBJ2-7	TGTGCCAGCAGTTCGACAGGCGGCGAGCAGTACTTC	CASSSTGGEQYF
TRBV2	-	-	TRBJ2-6	TGTGCCAGCAGTGAGGGCAACTCTGGGGCCAACGTCCTGACTTTC	CASSEGNSGANVLTF
TRBV9	-	TRBD2	TRBJ2-1	TGTGCCAGCAGCCGAGCCGGACTAGCGGGAGCCAATGAGCAGTTCTTC	CASSRAGLAGANEQFF
TRBV9	few	-	TRBJ1-1	TGTGCCAGCAGCGTAGCGGGAGGTGAAGCTTTCTTT	CASSVAGGEAFF
TRBV6-1	-	TRBD2	TRBJ2-7	TGTGCCAGCAGTGAAGAGACTAGCGGGAGTTACGAGCAGTACTTC	CASSEETSGSYEQYF
TRBV7-9	-	TRBD1	TRBJ2-7	TGTGCCAGCAGCTTAGGTCCGACAGGGGATGGGTACGAGCAGTACTTC	CASSLGPTGDGYEQYF
TRBV28	-	TRBD1	TRBJ2-7	TGTGCCAGCAGTTTAAACAGGGGGCGCGTCTACGAGCAGTACTTC	CASSLNRGRVYEQYF
TRBV7-9	-	TRBD2	TRBJ2-7	TGTGCCAGCAGCTTTGTTAGCGGGAGCTCCTACGAGCAGTACTTC	CASSFVSGSSYEQYF
TRBV5-1	few	-	TRBJ2-7	TGCGCCAGCAGCTTGGATTCCCAGATTATCTACGAGCAGTACTTC	CASSLDSQIIYEQYF
TRBV6-1	-	TRBD2	TRBJ2-3	TGTGCCAGCAGTGAAGCGCTAGCGGGAGGGCCAGATACGCAGTATTTT	CASSEALAGGPDTQYF
TRBV27	-	TRBD2	TRBJ2-1	TGTGCCAGCAGTTTGGGACTAGTGGGCAATGAGCAGTTCTTC	CASSLGLVGNEQFF
TRBV25-1	-	TRBD1	TRBJ2-1	TGTGCCAGCAGTAATCAAGACAGGGGGGGGCTCAATGAGCAGTTCTTC	CASSNQDRGGLNEQFF
TRBV11-2	once	-	TRBJ2-5	TGTGCCAGCAGCACGTCAGACCGGGGGATACAAGAGACCCAGTACTTC	CASSTSDRGIQETQYF
TRBV28	-	TRBD1	TRBJ1-1	TGTGCCAGCAGATCCACAGGGGACACTGAAGCTTTCTTT	CASRSTGDTEAFF
TRBV5-1	-	TRBD2	TRBJ2-1	TGCGCCAGCAGCCATGTCATTGCGGGGGACAATGAGCAGTTCTTC	CASSHVIAGDNEQFF
TRBV30	once	-	TRBJ2-7	TGTGCCGGAAAGGGACACTTAGACTACGAGCAGTACTTC	CAGKGHLDYEQYF
TRBV27	-	TRBD2	TRBJ2-1	TGTGCCAGCAGTTTTGGTCTAGCGGACAATGAGCAGTTCTTC	CASSFGLADNEQFF
TRBV27	-	TRBD2	TRBJ2-5	TGTGCCAGCCGCCAAGCGGGAGGGCCGAGGGGCCAGTACTTC	CASRQAGGPRGQYF
TRBV16	once	-	TRBJ2-7	TGTGCCAGCAGCCAATTCCTGGGCGCCTACGAGCAGTACTTC	CASSQFLGAYEQYF
TRBV27	-	TRBD2	TRBJ2-7	TGTGCCACGCGACTAGCGGGTAACTCCTACGAGCAGTACTTC	CATRLAGNSYEQYF
TRBV6-6	-	-	TRBJ2-7	TGTGCCAGCAGTTCAAACTACGAGCAGTACTTC	CASSSNYEQYF
TRBV27	few	TRBD1	TRBJ1-5	TGTGCCAGCACCCCCCCCACGGGGGACAGCAATAGCAATCAGCCCCAGCATTTT	CASTPPTGDSNSNQPQHF
TRBV27	-	TRBD1	TRBJ2-2	TGTGCCAGCAGTTTACGGACAGGGGTCACCGGGGAGCTGTTTTTT	CASSLRTGVTGELFF
TRBV19	-	-	TRBJ2-1	TGTGCCAGTAGCCAGGTAGGGGCGTACAATGAGCAGTTCTTC	CASSQVGAYNEQFF